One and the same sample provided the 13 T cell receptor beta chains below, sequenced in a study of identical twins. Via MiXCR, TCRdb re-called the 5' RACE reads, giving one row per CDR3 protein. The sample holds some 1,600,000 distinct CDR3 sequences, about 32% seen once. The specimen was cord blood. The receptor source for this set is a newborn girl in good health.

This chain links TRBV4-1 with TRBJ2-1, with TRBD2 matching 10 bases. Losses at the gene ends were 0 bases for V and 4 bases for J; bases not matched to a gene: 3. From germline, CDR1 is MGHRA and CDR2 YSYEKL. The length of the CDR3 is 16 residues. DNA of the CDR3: TGCGCCAGCAGCCAAGATTGGACTAGCGGTTACAATGAGCAGTTCTTC. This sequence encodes CASSQDWTSGYNEQFF.

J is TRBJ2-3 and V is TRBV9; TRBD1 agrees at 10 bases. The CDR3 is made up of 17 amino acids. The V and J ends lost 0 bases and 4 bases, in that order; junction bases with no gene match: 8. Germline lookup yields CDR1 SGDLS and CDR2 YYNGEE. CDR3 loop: CASSVGGGTGVPDTQYF. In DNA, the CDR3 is TGTGCCAGCAGCGTAGGAGGCGGGACAGGGGTTCCAGATACGCAGTATTTT.

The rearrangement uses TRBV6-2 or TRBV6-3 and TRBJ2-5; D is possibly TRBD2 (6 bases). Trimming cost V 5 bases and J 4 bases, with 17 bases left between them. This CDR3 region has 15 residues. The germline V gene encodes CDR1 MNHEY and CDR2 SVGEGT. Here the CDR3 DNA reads TGTGCCAGCAGTGATTATTCGGGAGTAGCAGAGACCCAGTACTTC. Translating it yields CASSDYSGVAETQYF.

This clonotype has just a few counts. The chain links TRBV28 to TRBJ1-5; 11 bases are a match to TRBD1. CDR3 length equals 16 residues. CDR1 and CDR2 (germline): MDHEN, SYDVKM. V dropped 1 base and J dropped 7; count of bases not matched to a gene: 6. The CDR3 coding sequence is TGTGCCAGCAGTTTATTAGGACAGGGGGCACGACAGCCCCAGCATTTT. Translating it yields CASSLLGQGARQPQHF.

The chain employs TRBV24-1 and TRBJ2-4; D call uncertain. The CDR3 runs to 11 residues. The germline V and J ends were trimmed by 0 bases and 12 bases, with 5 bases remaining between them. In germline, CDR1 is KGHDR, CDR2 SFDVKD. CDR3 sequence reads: CATSDLLDQYF. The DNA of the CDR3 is TGTGCCACCAGTGATTTGTTAGATCAGTACTTC.

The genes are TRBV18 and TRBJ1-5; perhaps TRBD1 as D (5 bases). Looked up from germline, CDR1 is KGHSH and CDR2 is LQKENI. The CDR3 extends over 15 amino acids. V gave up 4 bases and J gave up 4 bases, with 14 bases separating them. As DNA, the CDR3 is TGTGCCAGCTCACATACTCAGGGTTTGAATCAGCCCCAGCATTTT. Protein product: CASSHTQGLNQPQHF.

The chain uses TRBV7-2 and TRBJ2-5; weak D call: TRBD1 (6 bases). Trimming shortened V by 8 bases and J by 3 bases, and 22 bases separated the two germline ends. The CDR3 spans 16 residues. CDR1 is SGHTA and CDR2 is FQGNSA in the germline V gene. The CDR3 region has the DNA TGTGCCAGCTTATCGTTTGGGACACCTATAAAAGAGACCCAGTACTTC. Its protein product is CASLSFGTPIKETQYF.

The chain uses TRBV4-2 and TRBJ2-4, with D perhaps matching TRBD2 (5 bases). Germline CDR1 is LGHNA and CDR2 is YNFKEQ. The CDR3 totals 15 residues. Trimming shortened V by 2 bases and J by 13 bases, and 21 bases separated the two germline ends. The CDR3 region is CASSQQAAKGYEQYF. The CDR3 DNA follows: TGTGCCAGCAGCCAACAAGCGGCCAAAGGGTATGAGCAGTACTTC.

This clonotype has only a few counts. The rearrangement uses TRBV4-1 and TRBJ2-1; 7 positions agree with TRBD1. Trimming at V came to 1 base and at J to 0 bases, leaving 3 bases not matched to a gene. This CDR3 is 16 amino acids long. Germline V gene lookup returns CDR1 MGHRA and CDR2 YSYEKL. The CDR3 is CASSQVRDSSYNEQFF. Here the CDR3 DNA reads TGCGCCAGCAGCCAAGTCCGGGACAGCTCCTACAATGAGCAGTTCTTC.

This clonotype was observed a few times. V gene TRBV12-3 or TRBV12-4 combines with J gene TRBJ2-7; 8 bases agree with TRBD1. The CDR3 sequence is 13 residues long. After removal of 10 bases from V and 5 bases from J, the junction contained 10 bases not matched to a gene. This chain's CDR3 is CATKGPTGDEQYF. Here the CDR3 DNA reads TGTGCCACCAAGGGACCGACAGGGGACGAGCAGTACTTC.

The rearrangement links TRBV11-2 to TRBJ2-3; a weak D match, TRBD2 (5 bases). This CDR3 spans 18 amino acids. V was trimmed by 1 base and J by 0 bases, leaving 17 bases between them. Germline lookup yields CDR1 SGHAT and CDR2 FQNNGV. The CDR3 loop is CASSLGPPSLGSTDTQYF. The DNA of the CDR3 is TGTGCCAGCAGCTTAGGCCCCCCTAGCCTCGGTAGCACAGATACGCAGTATTTT.

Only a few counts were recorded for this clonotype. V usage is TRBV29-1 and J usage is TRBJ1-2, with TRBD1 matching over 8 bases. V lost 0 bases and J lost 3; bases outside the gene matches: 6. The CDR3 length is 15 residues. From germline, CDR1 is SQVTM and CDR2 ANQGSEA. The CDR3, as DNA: TGCAGCGTTGAAGATCTCGGGACAGGCGACTATGGCTACACCTTC. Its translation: CSVEDLGTGDYGYTF.

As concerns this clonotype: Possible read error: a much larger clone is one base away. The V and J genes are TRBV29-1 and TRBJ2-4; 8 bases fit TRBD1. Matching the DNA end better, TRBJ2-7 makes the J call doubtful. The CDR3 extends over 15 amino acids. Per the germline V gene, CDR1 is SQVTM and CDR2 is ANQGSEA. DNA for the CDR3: TGCGGCGTTGAAGATCCTGACAGGGGTGGGGACGAGCAGTACTTC. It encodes CGVEDPDRGGDEQYF.